This TCR beta chain was captured in a study of identical twins. General study points: Some out-of-frame alpha sequences were shared by twins, and these showed excess low generation probability. It was possible that invariant MAIT and iNKT cells partly confounded the zero-insertion analyses.

Template switching added a universal primer site; cDNA carried unique molecular identifiers. TCRdb re-analysed the 5' RACE reads in MiXCR, keeping a single row per CDR3 protein. This sample has under 250,000 distinct CDR3 sequences, with over 9.5% found just once. The ends were cut back, 0 bases at V and 4 bases at J, with 5 bases in the middle. CDR1 and CDR2 (germline): MNHEY, SVGAGI. CDR3 length: 13 residues. Concerning this clonotype: Its target is not known.

This same sample was also taken into another study, of yellow fever vaccine responses in identical twins. That work contributes: Vaccine T cell responses of twins reportedly seemed partly convergent and partly personalized.

The V and J genes are TRBV6-5 and TRBJ2-3; D gene uncertain. Sample: memory (CD45RO+) T cells sorted from blood. The TCR sequence derives from a woman aged 18-35 years in good health. In nucleotides, the CDR3 is TGTGCCAGCAGTTACTCGAGTCCAGATACGCAGTATTTT. This sequence encodes CASSYSSPDTQYF.